The following is a T cell receptor (beta chain) sequence with its context. Its matching antigen is unknown. Germline CDR1 reads SGHTA; CDR2 reads FQGNSA. Trimming left V 1 base short and J 2 bases short, with 8 bases between. The CDR3 length is 15 residues. The repertoire was sequenced with immunoSEQ multiplex PCR; TCRdb's copy has only in-frame clones and lacks some. The sample holds around 28,000 clones, roughly four fifths seen once. This sample stems from a study of lymphopenia after photon versus proton radiotherapy. Points from the study as a whole: After the lymphocyte nadir, photon-treated repertoires showed oligoclonal expansion, especially of CD8+ Temra cells.

The sequences come from peripheral blood, collected from a patient treated with photon-based radiotherapy. The TCR originated in a man aged 45-65 years with gastric cancer. This chain links TRBV7-2 with TRBJ2-2; D unresolved. CDR3 sequence: CASSLVVLNTGELFF. For the CDR3, the DNA is TGTGCCAGCAGCTTAGTTGTACTAAACACCGGGGAGCTGTTTTTT.